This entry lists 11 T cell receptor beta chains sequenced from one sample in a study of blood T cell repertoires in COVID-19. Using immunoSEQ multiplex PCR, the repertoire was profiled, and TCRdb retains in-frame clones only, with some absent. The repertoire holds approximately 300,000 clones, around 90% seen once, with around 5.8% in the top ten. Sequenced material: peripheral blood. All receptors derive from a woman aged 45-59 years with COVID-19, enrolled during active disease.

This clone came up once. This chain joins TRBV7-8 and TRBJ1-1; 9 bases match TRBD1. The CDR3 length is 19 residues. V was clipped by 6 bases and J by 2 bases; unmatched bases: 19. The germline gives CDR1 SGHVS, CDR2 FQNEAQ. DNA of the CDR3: TGTGCCAGCAGATCGAAGCTGGGCTCGGGGACAGGGAGTAACACTGAAGCTTTCTTT. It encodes CASRSKLGSGTGSNTEAFF.

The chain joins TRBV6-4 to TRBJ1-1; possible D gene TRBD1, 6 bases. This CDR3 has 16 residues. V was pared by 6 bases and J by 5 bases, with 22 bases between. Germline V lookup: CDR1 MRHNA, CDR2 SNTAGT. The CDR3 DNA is TGTGCCAGCAGACCCGACTCGGGGGGGCGCGGAACTGAAGCTTTCTTT. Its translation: CASRPDSGGRGTEAFF.

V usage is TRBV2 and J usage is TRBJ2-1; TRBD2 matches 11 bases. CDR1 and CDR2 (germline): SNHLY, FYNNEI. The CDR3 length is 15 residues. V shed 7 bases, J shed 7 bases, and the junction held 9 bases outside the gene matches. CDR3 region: CASMLLAGDVNEQFF. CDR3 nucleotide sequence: TGTGCCAGCATGTTACTAGCGGGAGACGTTAATGAGCAGTTCTTC.

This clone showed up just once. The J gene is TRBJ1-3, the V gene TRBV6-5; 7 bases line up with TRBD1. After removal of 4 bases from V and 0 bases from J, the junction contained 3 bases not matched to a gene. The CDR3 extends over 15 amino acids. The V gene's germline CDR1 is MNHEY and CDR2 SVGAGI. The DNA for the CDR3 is TGTGCCAGCAGTTCGGGACAGACCTCTGGAAACACCATATATTTT. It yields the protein CASSSGQTSGNTIYF.

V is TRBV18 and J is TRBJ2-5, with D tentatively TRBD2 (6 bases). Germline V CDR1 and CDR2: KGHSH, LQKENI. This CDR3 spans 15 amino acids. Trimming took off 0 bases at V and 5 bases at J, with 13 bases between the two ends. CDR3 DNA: TGTGCCAGCTCACCACCTATGACTAGAGGCGAGACCCAGTACTTC. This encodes CASSPPMTRGETQYF.

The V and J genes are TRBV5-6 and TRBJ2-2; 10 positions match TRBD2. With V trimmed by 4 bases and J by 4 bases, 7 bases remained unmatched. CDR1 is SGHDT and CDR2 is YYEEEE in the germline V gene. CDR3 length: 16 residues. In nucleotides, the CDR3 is TGTGCCAGCAGCGTGTCTAGCGGGAGCTTCACCGGGGAGCTGTTTTTT. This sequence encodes CASSVSSGSFTGELFF.

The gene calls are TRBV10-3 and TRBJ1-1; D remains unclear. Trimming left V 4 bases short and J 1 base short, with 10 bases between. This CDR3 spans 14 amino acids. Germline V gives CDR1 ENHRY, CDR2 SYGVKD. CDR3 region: CAISGGLWNTEAFF. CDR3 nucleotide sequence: TGTGCCATCAGTGGAGGGTTATGGAACACTGAAGCTTTCTTT.

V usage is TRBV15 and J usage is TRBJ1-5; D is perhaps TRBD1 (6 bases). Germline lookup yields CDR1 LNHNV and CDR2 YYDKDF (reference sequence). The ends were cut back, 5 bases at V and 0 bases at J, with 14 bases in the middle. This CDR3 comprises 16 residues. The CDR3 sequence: CATSRRTENSNQPQHF. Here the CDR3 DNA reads TGTGCCACCAGCCGAAGGACAGAGAATAGCAATCAGCCCCAGCATTTT.

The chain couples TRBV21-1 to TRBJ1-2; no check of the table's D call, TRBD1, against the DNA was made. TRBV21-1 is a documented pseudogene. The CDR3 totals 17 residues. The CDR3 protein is CASSIQVPTETNYGYTF. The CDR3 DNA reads TGTGCCAGCAGCATACAAGTACCCACAGAGACTAACTATGGCTACACCTTC.

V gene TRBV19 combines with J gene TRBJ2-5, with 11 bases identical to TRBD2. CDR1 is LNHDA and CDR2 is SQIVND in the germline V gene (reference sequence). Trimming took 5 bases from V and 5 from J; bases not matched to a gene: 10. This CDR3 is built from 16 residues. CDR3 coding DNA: TGTGCCAGTAGTCTTCTTAGCGGGAGGGCCACGGAGACCCAGTACTTC. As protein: CASSLLSGRATETQYF.

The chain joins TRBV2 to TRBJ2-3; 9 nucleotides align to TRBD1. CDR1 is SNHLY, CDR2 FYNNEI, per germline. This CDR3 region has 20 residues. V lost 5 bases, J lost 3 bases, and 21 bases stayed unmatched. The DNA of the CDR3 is TGTGCCAGCAGTCAACGAGGGGGGGGACAGGGACCCTGGGGTACAGATACGCAGTATTTT. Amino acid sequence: CASSQRGGGQGPWGTDTQYF.